This note documents a single T cell receptor (beta chain) sequence. This sample is part of a study of technical replicates of blood from a handful of donors. Data came from immunoSEQ multiplex PCR; TCRdb stores just in-frame clones and leaves some out. The repertoire holds tens of thousands of clones, with approximately 92% as singletons. J was trimmed by 6 bases and V by 3 bases; bases with no gene match: 3. Germline CDR1 reads MGHDK; CDR2 reads SYGVNS. The CDR3 spans 14 residues. V is TRBV25-1 and J is TRBJ2-7; 12 bases line up with TRBD2. The sample consisted of T cells isolated from PBMCs. This receptor was taken from a human donor in good health. The DNA of the CDR3 is TGTGCCAGCAGTGAGACTAGCGGGAGAGGCGAGCAGTACTTC. Protein product: CASSETSGRGEQYF.